This is a list of T cell receptor beta chains from one sample in a study of beta chain features in type 1 diabetes. Clones were read by immunoSEQ multiplex PCR, and TCRdb kept only the in-frame ones, dropping some. The table includes 860,000 or so clones, 15% to 20% detected once. Sequencing was carried out using naive CD4+ T cells from blood. The receptors shown here come from a woman between 18 and 29 years old in good health. Both conserved end residues are part of each CDR3. A D gene is named only where the DNA matches it firmly. Some rows mark clone size as missing; the rest say once, few, many or name a class of expanded clone.

v_gene: TRBV9; abundance: few; d_gene: .; j_gene: TRBJ2-3; CDR3nt: TGTGCCAGCAGCGTAGCGGCCGTGGGGGGCACAGATACGCAGTATTTT; CDR3aa: CASSVAAVGGTDTQYF
v_gene: TRBV5-6; abundance: .; d_gene: .; j_gene: TRBJ2-7; CDR3nt: TGTGCCAGCAGTTTGGTAACTCGCTACGAGCAGTACTTC; CDR3aa: CASSLVTRYEQYF
v_gene: TRBV6-5; abundance: few; d_gene: .; j_gene: TRBJ2-3; CDR3nt: TGTGCCAGCAGTTACTCAGCCCCCGGATTCACAGATACGCAGTATTTT; CDR3aa: CASSYSAPGFTDTQYF
v_gene: TRBV7-3; abundance: few; d_gene: TRBD2; j_gene: TRBJ2-2; CDR3nt: TGTGCCAGCAGCTTAACGACTAGCGGGAGGGCAAGCGACGGGGAGCTGTTTTTT; CDR3aa: CASSLTTSGRASDGELFF
v_gene: TRBV6-5; abundance: few; d_gene: .; j_gene: TRBJ2-1; CDR3nt: TGTGCCAGCAGTTATTCGCGGCTGGGGGGGCAGTTCTTC; CDR3aa: CASSYSRLGGQFF
v_gene: TRBV20-1; abundance: few; d_gene: .; j_gene: TRBJ2-7; CDR3nt: TGCAGTGCTTCGCCTTTCGAAGAGCAGTACTTC; CDR3aa: CSASPFEEQYF
v_gene: TRBV7-6; abundance: .; d_gene: TRBD2; j_gene: TRBJ2-3; CDR3nt: TGTGCCAGCAGCTTAGTTGCCCGGGAGGCCATGACAGATACGCAGTATTTT; CDR3aa: CASSLVAREAMTDTQYF
v_gene: TRBV15; abundance: once; d_gene: TRBD2; j_gene: TRBJ2-1; CDR3nt: TGTGCCACCTCCTTAATGCGGACTAGCGGGAGCCAACTAAACTACAATGAGCAGTTCTTC; CDR3aa: CATSLMRTSGSQLNYNEQFF
v_gene: TRBV11-2; abundance: few; d_gene: .; j_gene: TRBJ2-1; CDR3nt: TGTGCCAGCAGCTTAGCCAGAAGCTCCTACAATGAGCAGTTCTTC; CDR3aa: CASSLARSSYNEQFF
v_gene: TRBV7-8; abundance: .; d_gene: TRBD2; j_gene: TRBJ2-1; CDR3nt: TGTGCCAGCAGCTCCATTCTGGCTAGCGGGTACAATGAGCAGTTCTTC; CDR3aa: CASSSILASGYNEQFF
v_gene: TRBV11-2; abundance: few; d_gene: .; j_gene: TRBJ2-1; CDR3nt: TGTGCCAGCAGCCGGGACCCTGGTGTTGAGCAGTTCTTC; CDR3aa: CASSRDPGVEQFF
v_gene: TRBV4-2; abundance: .; d_gene: TRBD2; j_gene: TRBJ2-2; CDR3nt: TGTGCCAGCAGGACTAGCGGGACGAACACCGGGGAGCTGTTTTTT; CDR3aa: CASRTSGTNTGELFF
v_gene: TRBV7-9; abundance: .; d_gene: TRBD1; j_gene: TRBJ1-1; CDR3nt: TGTGCCATCAAGCGGGGGACAGCCCTGAACACTGAAGCTTTCTTT; CDR3aa: CAIKRGTALNTEAFF
v_gene: TRBV19; abundance: .; d_gene: .; j_gene: TRBJ2-6; CDR3nt: TGTGCCAGTAGGGCTGCAGGGTACAAATACTCTGGGGCCAACGTCCTGACTTTC; CDR3aa: CASRAAGYKYSGANVLTF
v_gene: TRBV4-3; abundance: .; d_gene: TRBD1; j_gene: TRBJ1-5; CDR3nt: TGCGCCAGCAGCCAAGGACAGGGGAATCAGCCCCAGCATTTT; CDR3aa: CASSQGQGNQPQHF
v_gene: TRBV5-1; abundance: .; d_gene: .; j_gene: TRBJ1-4; CDR3nt: TGCGCCAGCAGCGCGGAAATGGGGGCGCGGGAAAAACTGTTTTTT; CDR3aa: CASSAEMGAREKLFF
v_gene: TRBV7-9; abundance: .; d_gene: TRBD2; j_gene: TRBJ2-1; CDR3nt: TGTGCCAGCAGCTTAGATCGGAGCGGGGGTGAGCAGTTCTTC; CDR3aa: CASSLDRSGGEQFF
v_gene: TRBV5-4; abundance: few; d_gene: .; j_gene: TRBJ2-7; CDR3nt: TGTGCCAGCAGCGTCGAAGGGACACCGCAGTTTCAGTACTTC; CDR3aa: CASSVEGTPQFQYF
v_gene: TRBV10-3; abundance: few; d_gene: .; j_gene: TRBJ2-7; CDR3nt: TGTGCCATCAGTGAACGGGACGAGCAGTACTTC; CDR3aa: CAISERDEQYF
v_gene: TRBV6-1; abundance: .; d_gene: .; j_gene: TRBJ2-1; CDR3nt: TGTGCCAGCAGTGGTTTGTGGAATGAGCAGTTCTTC; CDR3aa: CASSGLWNEQFF
v_gene: TRBV29-1; abundance: few; d_gene: .; j_gene: TRBJ2-7; CDR3nt: TGCAGCGTTGTCGGCCCCCCCTACGAGCAGTACTTC; CDR3aa: CSVVGPPYEQYF